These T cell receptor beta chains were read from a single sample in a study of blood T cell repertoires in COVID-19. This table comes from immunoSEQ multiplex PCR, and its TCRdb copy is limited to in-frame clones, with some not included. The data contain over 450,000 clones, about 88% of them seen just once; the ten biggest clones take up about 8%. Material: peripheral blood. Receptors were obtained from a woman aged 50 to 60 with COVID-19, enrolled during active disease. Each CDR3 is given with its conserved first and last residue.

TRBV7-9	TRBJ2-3	CASSFGRVTDTQYF
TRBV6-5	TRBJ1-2	CASSYSNTGGKDGYTF
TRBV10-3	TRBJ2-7	CATWTAYEQYF
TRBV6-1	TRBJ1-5	CASSEGGMSQPQHF
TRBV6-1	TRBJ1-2	CASSDVQGTGPYTF
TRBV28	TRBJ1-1	CASIEGNTEAFF
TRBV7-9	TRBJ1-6	CASSPQGSSSPLHF
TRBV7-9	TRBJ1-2	CASKSPTRTGGYTF
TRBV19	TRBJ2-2	CAIGGQPGELFF
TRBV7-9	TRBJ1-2	CASSQLGQGLRYGYTF
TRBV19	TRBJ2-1	CASRPTSGAYLGEQFF
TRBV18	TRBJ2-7	CASSPFQGYEQYF
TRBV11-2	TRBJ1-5	CASSQGGNQPQHF
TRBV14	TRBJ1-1	CASSQRGGESGAFF
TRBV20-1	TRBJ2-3	CSAPITDTQYF
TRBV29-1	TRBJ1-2	CSVIPTGRLSYGYTF
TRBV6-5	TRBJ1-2	CASSYSGDNYGYTF
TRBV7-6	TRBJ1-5	CASSVGQGKPQHF
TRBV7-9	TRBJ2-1	CASSLEQGREFF
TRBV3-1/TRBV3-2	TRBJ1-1	CASSRNGGSRGFSTEAFF
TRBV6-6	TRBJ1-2	CASSYSKGDGYTF
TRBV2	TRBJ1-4	CASSENSNEKLFF
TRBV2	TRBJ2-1	CASSEAGLSPPGEQFF
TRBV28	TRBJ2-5	CASSLAGGRETQYF